This entry lists 3 T cell receptor beta chains sequenced from one sample in a study of T cells in Graves' hyperthyroidism and ophthalmopathy. Researchers amplified the TCR beta CDR3 regions from RNA transcripts. Researchers ran a first-round RT-PCR on the TCR CDR3 using the HTBI primer set. TCRdb re-derived calls from the multiplex PCR reads in MiXCR, one entry per CDR3 protein. The sample contains about 210,000 distinct CDR3 sequences, around 18% of which appear only once. Sequenced: blood. The origin of the receptors is a man aged 35-49 years with Graves' hyperthyroidism.

In this sample, this clonotype turned up many times. The chain combines TRBV7-8 with TRBJ1-1, with D maybe TRBD1 (6 bases). Germline V gene data show CDR1 as SGHVS and CDR2 as FQNEAQ. V lost 5 bases and J lost 4, with 17 bases in between. The CDR3 totals 15 residues. The CDR3 loop is CASSPWGQGFTEAFF. The DNA of the CDR3 is TGTGCCAGCAGCCCCTGGGGGCAGGGCTTCACTGAAGCTTTCTTT.

This clonotype was counted a few times. The chain is built from TRBV19 and TRBJ2-1; D possibly corresponds to TRBD1 (5 bases). The CDR3 is 13 amino acids. The V end was cut by 1 base, the J end by 7 bases, with 8 bases between. The germline CDR1 and CDR2 sequences are LNHDA and SQIVND (reference sequence). CDR3 residues: CASSIAGKNEQFF. The CDR3 DNA reads as TGTGCCAGTAGTATAGCAGGGAAGAATGAGCAGTTCTTC.

This clonotype was detected many times. A junction end diverges from the germline sequence, so it may reflect a read error. The gene calls are TRBV28 and TRBJ1-1; D ambiguous. CDR1 and CDR2 (germline): MDHEN, SYDVKM. The CDR3 extends over 13 amino acids. Written as DNA, the CDR3 is TGTGCCACCAGTATAACCGGGAACACTGAAGCTTTCTTT. It codes for CATSITGNTEAFF.